A selection of T cell receptor beta chains follows, all from one sample in a study of CD8 T cells in Susac syndrome. TCRdb re-called the immunoSEQ multiplex PCR reads with MiXCR, one entry per CDR3 protein. This table holds around 190,000 distinct CDR3 sequences, around 96% found once. Sequenced: CD8+ T cells from PBMCs. The receptors were gathered from a human donor with multiple sclerosis. Both conserved end residues are part of each CDR3. D genes are given only for firm matches. Clone size is shown for a subset of rows, as once, few, many or a class of expanded clone.

CDR3	DNA	size	V	J	D
CASLTTFRSTDTQYF	TGTGCCAGCCTTACAACCTTCAGGAGCACAGATACGCAGTATTTT	NA	TRBV28	TRBJ2-3	NA
CASRSGDGELFF	TGTGCCAGCAGGTCAGGGGACGGGGAGCTGTTTTTT	NA	TRBV28	TRBJ2-2	NA
CAISESDLDQDTQYF	TGTGCCATCAGTGAGTCGGATCTAGATCAGGATACGCAGTATTTT	NA	TRBV10-3	TRBJ2-3	NA
CASSPRPGTQGEQFF	TGTGCCAGCTCACCACGGCCCGGAACGCAGGGTGAGCAGTTCTTC	NA	TRBV18	TRBJ2-1	NA
CASRVFGELFF	TGTGCCAGCAGGGTATTCGGGGAGCTGTTTTTT	NA	TRBV27	TRBJ2-2	NA
CASADRNFEAFF	TGTGCCAGTGCTGACAGAAATTTTGAAGCTTTCTTT	NA	TRBV6-6	TRBJ1-1	NA
CAWIKASGDRGQFF	TGTGCCTGGATTAAGGCTAGCGGGGACCGGGGGCAGTTCTTC	once	TRBV30	TRBJ2-1	TRBD2
CASSAQGGGQETQYF	TGTGCCAGCAGCGCACAGGGGGGAGGCCAAGAGACCCAGTACTTC	NA	TRBV9	TRBJ2-5	TRBD1
CASSFDGSLVNEQFF	TGTGCCAGCAGCTTTGACGGGAGCTTAGTCAATGAGCAGTTCTTC	once	TRBV7-3	TRBJ2-1	NA
CASSPFVNTEAFF	TGTGCCAGCAGTCCGTTTGTGAACACTGAAGCTTTCTTT	NA	TRBV27	TRBJ1-1	NA
CASSLASVYNEQFF	TGTGCCAGCAGCTTGGCCTCGGTCTACAATGAGCAGTTCTTC	NA	TRBV5-4	TRBJ2-1	NA
CSGAISGSRDTQYF	TGCAGTGGGGCAATTAGCGGGAGTAGGGATACGCAGTATTTT	NA	TRBV20-1	TRBJ2-3	TRBD2
CSVAPGETQYF	TGCAGCGTTGCCCCGGGGGAGACCCAGTACTTC	NA	TRBV29-1	TRBJ2-5	NA
CASSPSGAKYPKNTEAFF	TGTGCCAGCAGCCCCAGCGGGGCTAAGTATCCGAAGAACACTGAAGCTTTCTTT	NA	TRBV7-9	TRBJ1-1	NA
CASSLVGGPREQYF	TGTGCCAGCAGCCTGGTGGGAGGGCCGCGAGAGCAGTACTTC	once	TRBV14	TRBJ2-7	TRBD2
CATPAGVLNEQFF	TGTGCCACCCCGGCGGGAGTCCTAAATGAGCAGTTCTTC	NA	TRBV2	TRBJ2-1	TRBD2
CASSLLQGATGELFF	TGTGCCAGCAGCTTATTACAGGGGGCAACCGGGGAGCTGTTTTTT	NA	TRBV7-6	TRBJ2-2	TRBD1
CASSSRRDRVFNEQFF	TGTGCCAGCAGCTCCCGTAGGGACAGGGTGTTCAATGAGCAGTTCTTC	NA	TRBV5-6	TRBJ2-1	TRBD1
CASSFSTDETQYF	TGTGCCAGCAGCTTCTCTACGGATGAGACCCAGTACTTC	NA	TRBV7-9	TRBJ2-5	NA
CASSSGFTDTQYF	TGTGCCAGCAGTAGCGGGTTCACAGATACGCAGTATTTT	NA	TRBV6-6	TRBJ2-3	NA
CATSEGRDTGELFF	TGTGCCACCAGTGAGGGACGGGACACCGGGGAGCTGTTTTTT	NA	TRBV24-1	TRBJ2-2	NA
CASSLSQGPAMVRYF	TGTGCCAGCAGTTTATCACAGGGGCCTGCTATGGTCCGATACTTC	NA	TRBV27	TRBJ2-7	TRBD1
CAWIALSSYNEQFF	TGTGCCTGGATAGCGCTAAGCTCCTACAATGAGCAGTTCTTC	NA	TRBV30	TRBJ2-1	NA
CSVSRGYEQYF	TGCAGCGTTTCCCGGGGCTACGAGCAGTACTTC	few	TRBV29-1	TRBJ2-7	NA
CASSISGRVDEQYF	TGTGCCAGCAGTATTAGCGGGAGGGTTGACGAGCAGTACTTC	NA	TRBV27	TRBJ2-7	TRBD2
CASSLAGTASNYGYTF	TGTGCCAGCAGCTTGGCCGGGACGGCATCTAACTATGGCTACACCTTC	NA	TRBV5-6	TRBJ1-2	NA
CSVAPGQGATSDTQYF	TGCAGCGTTGCTCCGGGACAGGGGGCCACGTCAGATACGCAGTATTTT	once	TRBV29-1	TRBJ2-3	TRBD1
CSVGREQETQYF	TGCAGCGTCGGGAGGGAGCAAGAGACCCAGTACTTC	NA	TRBV29-1	TRBJ2-5	TRBD2
CASSQLADEQYF	TGTGCCAGCAGCCAACTAGCGGACGAGCAGTACTTC	NA	TRBV4-2	TRBJ2-7	TRBD2
CASSQGAGVGYEQYF	TGTGCCAGCAGCCAAGGGGCGGGAGTTGGGTACGAGCAGTACTTC	once	TRBV3-1	TRBJ2-7	TRBD2
CASSPRGAGPPYEQYF	TGCGCCAGCAGCCCCCGGGGGGCGGGACCCCCCTACGAGCAGTACTTC	NA	TRBV5-1	TRBJ2-7	NA
CASRNGQAGNGELFF	TGTGCCAGCAGAAACGGACAAGCTGGGAACGGGGAGCTGTTTTTT	NA	TRBV7-8	TRBJ2-2	NA
CASKMEGHYEQYF	TGTGCCAGCAAAATGGAGGGACACTACGAGCAGTACTTC	NA	TRBV2	TRBJ2-7	NA
CASSPQREPYNEQFF	TGTGCCAGCAGTCCGCAGCGGGAACCGTACAATGAGCAGTTCTTC	NA	TRBV28	TRBJ2-1	TRBD2
CASSLEGNGNEQYF	TGTGCCAGCAGTTTAGAAGGGAATGGAAACGAGCAGTACTTC	once	TRBV12-3/TRBV12-4	TRBJ2-7	NA
CASSVGGGDYGYTF	TGTGCCAGCAGCGTAGGTGGGGGGGACTATGGCTACACCTTC	few	TRBV9	TRBJ1-2	NA